These 11 T cell receptor beta chains were sequenced from one sample in a study of vaccination effects on CD4 cells after COVID-19. Some clones are missing from TCRdb's copy, which holds only in-frame ones; the method was immunoSEQ multiplex PCR. Of 73,000 or so clones in the sample, around 76% were seen once. Antigens of these TCRs are unknown. Antigen-specific CD4+ T cells were first expanded with viral peptide pools by the ViraFEST assay and only then sequenced. Culture lasted approximately 10 days before CD4+ T cell isolation. Recipients of the vaccine had no prior SARS-CoV-2 infection and negative nucleocapsid antibodies. The source was CD4+ T cells from PBMCs cultured with SARS-CoV-2 spike peptides, collected before COVID-19 vaccination. Receptors originate from a human donor who received a COVID-19 vaccine.

The chain joins TRBV5-1 to TRBJ2-3; TRBD2 agrees at 14 bases. Losses at the gene ends were 4 bases for V and 6 bases for J; bases not matched to a gene: 10. CDR1 is SGHRS and CDR2 is YFSETQ in the germline V gene. This CDR3 contains 17 residues. The CDR3 region is CASSRQTSGGAGDTQYF. The CDR3 bases are TGCGCCAGCAGCCGCCAGACTAGCGGGGGGGCAGGTGATACGCAGTATTTT.

The chain links TRBV28 to TRBJ2-7; maybe TRBD1 (6 bases). Between the trimmed V and J ends, which lost 4 bases and 7 bases, there was a span of 20 bases. This CDR3 spans 15 amino acids. CDR1 is MDHEN and CDR2 is SYDVKM in the germline V gene. The CDR3 is CASSSAGNRAREQYV. The DNA of the CDR3 is TGTGCCAGCAGTTCGGCGGGCAACAGGGCGCGGGAGCAGTACGTC.

J is TRBJ1-1 and V is TRBV6-5; the D is unclear. The germline CDR1 and CDR2 sequences are MNHEY and SVGAGI. The CDR3 length is 15 residues. Trimming left V 7 bases short and J 6 bases short, with 21 bases between. The CDR3 DNA reads as TGTGCCAGCAACTTGGGCGGGTCCAATAGGGCTGAAGCTTTCTTT. Encoded protein: CASNLGGSNRAEAFF.

The chain carries TRBV7-3 and TRBJ2-3, with 13 bases lining up with TRBD2. The germline V gene encodes CDR1 SGHTA and CDR2 FQGTGA. The CDR3 is 18 amino acids. Trimming took 5 bases from V and 0 from J; bases not matched to a gene: 8. For the CDR3, the DNA is TGTGCCAGCAGCCGGACTAGCGGGGGACCCTATAGCACAGATACGCAGTATTTT. Protein product: CASSRTSGGPYSTDTQYF. The full variable domain, in which reference TRBV7-3 and TRBJ2-3 provide the parts outside the CDR3, is GAGVSQTPSNKVTEKGKYVELRCDPISGHTALYWYRQSLGQGPEFLIYFQGTGAADDSGLPNDRFFAVRPEGSVSTLKIQRTERGDSAVYLCASSRTSGGPYSTDTQYFGPGTRLTVL.

This rearrangement joins TRBV4-1 to TRBJ1-3; D remains ambiguous. The V end was cut by 4 bases, the J end by 0 bases, with 13 bases between. Germline-derived CDR1 and CDR2 are MGHRA and YSYEKL. This CDR3 comprises 16 residues. DNA for the CDR3: TGCGCCAGCAGCCGGCCCCCAGGTGACTCTGGAAACACCATATATTTT. This gives the protein CASSRPPGDSGNTIYF.

Concerning this clone: The identical CDR3 is also encoded by other nucleotide sequences in the sample. The chain couples TRBV28 to TRBJ2-7; TRBD2 matches 9 bases. The length of the CDR3 is 16 residues. The germline V gene has CDR1 MDHEN and CDR2 SYDVKM. Unmatched junction bases numbered 7, after V lost 3 bases and J lost 1 base. In DNA, the CDR3 is TGTGCCAGCAGTTTTTCCCTAGCGGGGCTGTCCTACGAGCAGTACGTC. This codes for CASSFSLAGLSYEQYV.

The CDR3 is CASRDRGPSTDTQYF. The DNA of the CDR3 is TGTGCCAGTAGGGACAGGGGCCCTAGCACAGATACGCAGTATTTT. The gene calls are TRBV19 and TRBJ2-3, with TRBD1 matching 9 bases. The CDR3 length is 15 residues. J lost 0 bases, V lost 6 bases, and 4 bases had no gene match. CDR1 LNHDA and CDR2 SQIVND come from the germline V gene (reference sequence).

V is TRBV5-1 and J is TRBJ2-1; tentative D call: TRBD1 (6 bases). V lost 2 bases, J lost 9 bases, and 18 bases lay in between. CDR3 length equals 15 residues. The germline V gene has CDR1 SGHRS and CDR2 YFSETQ. The CDR3 sequence is CASSLSVRGQGEQFF. The CDR3 DNA is TGCGCCAGCAGCTTATCCGTACGGGGACAAGGTGAGCAGTTCTTC.

This clone was detected only once. The chain couples TRBV14 to TRBJ1-1; no clear D gene. CDR3 length: 14 amino acids. Trimming removed 8 bases from V and 4 bases from J, with 17 bases in between. Germline V gene data show CDR1 as SGHDN and CDR2 as FVKESK. For the CDR3, the DNA is TGTGCCAGCTCTTCAACCCGGGGTAGCACTGAAGCTTTCTTT. This sequence encodes CASSSTRGSTEAFF.

The rearrangement uses TRBV7-2 and TRBJ2-3; D remains ambiguous. The CDR3 is 15 residues long. Per the germline V gene, CDR1 is SGHTA and CDR2 is FQGNSA. The V and J ends lost 5 bases and 2 bases respectively, with 14 bases between them. CDR3 in DNA: TGTGCCAGCAGCCCCCCGGGTTCGGCCACAGATACGCAGTATTTT. Translated: CASSPPGSATDTQYF.

The chain recombines TRBV5-7 with TRBJ2-1; a weak D match, TRBD2 (5 bases). TRBV5-7 is annotated as an ORF whose role is uncertain. Trimming removed 4 bases at V and 8 bases at J, with 22 bases between. The CDR3 length is 16 residues. CDR3 sequence: CASSLNRDVQLDEQFF. CDR3 coding DNA: TGTGCCAGCAGCCTGAATCGGGATGTTCAATTGGATGAGCAGTTCTTC.